These 8 T cell receptor beta chains were all obtained from the same sample, sequenced in a study of T and B cells in COVID-19 patients. Blood genomic DNA input for TRB amplification was about 250-500 ng. Multiplex PCR with BIOMED2 TRB-A/B primer pools amplified TRB rearrangements. TCRdb used MiXCR to reprocess the multiplex PCR reads, holding one entry per CDR3 protein. The sample includes approximately 8,100 distinct CDR3 sequences, 25% to 30% seen only once; the top ten take approximately 15%. The sequenced material came from blood. Every receptor here comes from a human donor with active COVID-19.

The V call is TRBV7-9, the J call TRBJ2-2; a weak D match, TRBD2 (6 bases). The germline V gene encodes CDR1 SEHNR and CDR2 FQNEAQ (reference sequence). The V end was cut by 0 bases, the J end by 5 bases, with 10 bases between. The CDR3 spans 15 residues. CDR3 loop: CASSLAPGLTGELFF. The CDR3, as DNA: TGTGCCAGCAGCTTAGCACCAGGACTAACCGGGGAGCTGTTTTTT.

This clonotype was seen only a few times. The chain combines TRBV24-1 with TRBJ1-5, with a possible D match to TRBD1 (6 bases). Germline lookup yields CDR1 KGHDR and CDR2 SFDVKD. CDR3 length equals 14 residues. The V gene lost 6 bases and the J gene lost 6 bases, with 14 bases spanning the gap. Here the CDR3 reads CATSLRGQVQPQHF. For the CDR3, the DNA is TGTGCCACCAGTTTACGGGGGCAGGTTCAGCCCCAGCATTTT.

In its sample, this clonotype was seen a few times. The V call is TRBV5-4, the J call TRBJ1-4, with D unclear. The V end lost 2 bases, the J end lost 0 bases, and 14 bases lay between the germline ends. The CDR3 extends over 17 amino acids. Germline V gene lookup returns CDR1 SGHNT and CDR2 YYREEE (reference sequence). The CDR3 DNA follows: TGTGCCAGCAGCTTTAACCCACCGGATGCAACTAATGAAAAACTGTTTTTT. Encoded protein: CASSFNPPDATNEKLFF.

The chain uses TRBV27 and TRBJ2-5, with 8 bases aligning to TRBD2. With 10 bases clipped from V and 11 bases from J, the junction kept 21 bases outside the gene matches. The germline V gene has CDR1 MNHEY and CDR2 SMNVEV (reference sequence). This CDR3 has 15 amino acids. CDR3 in DNA: TGTGCCACCACCGCGGCGCGGGGGGCAGGGAATGAGCAGTACTTC. This translates into CATTAARGAGNEQYF.

This chain connects TRBV6-6 to TRBJ2-2, with 7 positions matching TRBD1. Trimming removed 6 bases from V and 3 bases from J; junction bases left unmatched: 4. CDR3 length: 14 amino acids. Germline V gives CDR1 MNHNY, CDR2 SVGAGI (reference sequence). The CDR3 protein is CASSWTGDTGELFF. The CDR3 DNA is TGTGCCAGCAGCTGGACAGGCGACACCGGGGAGCTGTTTTTT.

The V call is TRBV18, the J call TRBJ1-1; no firm D call. V lost 5 bases and J lost 1, with 5 bases in between. CDR3 length: 12 amino acids. CDR1 KGHSH and CDR2 LQKENI come from the germline V gene. DNA of the CDR3: TGTGCCAGCTCAGCAGGGAACACTGAAGCTTTCTTT. This encodes CASSAGNTEAFF.

CDR3 DNA sequence: TGTGCCAGCAGCTTGGCCCAACTAGCGGGGGGGAAGGATGAGCAGTTCTTC. As protein: CASSLAQLAGGKDEQFF. V gene TRBV5-6 combines with J gene TRBJ2-1; 13 bases align to TRBD2. The germline V gene has CDR1 SGHDT and CDR2 YYEEEE. The CDR3 totals 17 residues. The junction had 8 bases not matched to a gene; V was cut back by 0 bases and J by 8 bases.

With regard to this clonotype: This could be a read error, since a much larger clone is one nucleotide away. V is TRBV27 and J is TRBJ2-7; 7 nucleotides match TRBD2. CDR3 length: 15 residues. Germline V gene data show CDR1 as MNHEY and CDR2 as SMNVEV (reference sequence). CDR3 nucleotides: TGTGCCAGCAGAAGGGAGGGATTAATGTCCTACAAGCAGTACGTC. Protein product: CASRREGLMSYKQYV.